The source of this TCR beta chain is a study of T cell changes during pregnancy in multiple sclerosis. This CDR3 contains 16 residues. J lost 5 bases, V lost 3 bases, and 9 bases had no gene match. CDR1 MNHNS and CDR2 SASEGT come from the germline V gene. Produced via immunoSEQ multiplex PCR; TCRdb's table is partial and in-frame only. The data hold over 50,000 clones, with around 91% observed a single time. The chain joins TRBV6-1 to TRBJ2-5; 10 nucleotides line up with TRBD1. The sequence was collected from a female donor with multiple sclerosis, enrolled in a pregnancy study. Here the sequenced sample was peripheral blood, taken after pregnancy. The CDR3 nucleotides read TGTGCCAGCAGTGACCGATTGACAGGGGGCGGGGAGACCCAGTACTTC. Its protein is CASSDRLTGGGETQYF.